Listed below are T cell receptor beta chains from one sample, sequenced in a study of patients and donors after allogeneic stem cell transplantation. Using its own MiXCR run on the RT-PCR reads, TCRdb lists one record per CDR3 protein. In the table there are tens of thousands of distinct CDR3 sequences, about 48% of which are singletons. Sequencing was carried out using blood, either unsorted or a sorted T cell fraction (not recorded which). The receptors derive from a human donor who was either an allogeneic HSCT recipient or a stem cell or donor lymphocyte infusion donor (not recorded which). It is not recorded whose cells these are; they may come from a transplant donor. The CDR3 runs from the conserved cysteine through the conserved F or W. Each record gives: D gene, J gene, V gene, CDR3 protein. D genes are given only for firm matches.

D gene: -; J gene: TRBJ2-3; V gene: TRBV3-1; CDR3 protein: CASSQADHTDTQYF
D gene: -; J gene: TRBJ1-6; V gene: TRBV9; CDR3 protein: CASSVDQRSPLHF
D gene: -; J gene: TRBJ1-4; V gene: TRBV11-2; CDR3 protein: CASSYPGDEKLFF
D gene: TRBD2; J gene: TRBJ2-1; V gene: TRBV10-3; CDR3 protein: CATNGGGDNEQFF
D gene: -; J gene: TRBJ1-1; V gene: TRBV7-2; CDR3 protein: CASSASRKLNTEAFF
D gene: -; J gene: TRBJ2-3; V gene: TRBV7-2; CDR3 protein: CASSLGLTLDTQYF
D gene: -; J gene: TRBJ2-2; V gene: TRBV12-3/TRBV12-4; CDR3 protein: CAWKQGSAGELFF
D gene: -; J gene: TRBJ1-6; V gene: TRBV6-5; CDR3 protein: CASSPRQVYNSPLHF
D gene: -; J gene: TRBJ2-7; V gene: TRBV20-1; CDR3 protein: CSARKGSEEQYF
D gene: TRBD1; J gene: TRBJ1-2; V gene: TRBV5-1; CDR3 protein: CASSPVGQPQGYTF
D gene: TRBD1; J gene: TRBJ1-5; V gene: TRBV4-1; CDR3 protein: CASSQGDRGPPQHF
D gene: TRBD1; J gene: TRBJ1-2; V gene: TRBV12-3/TRBV12-4; CDR3 protein: CASSPGTGLPLTGYTF
D gene: -; J gene: TRBJ1-2; V gene: TRBV14; CDR3 protein: CASSQGFGYTF
D gene: -; J gene: TRBJ1-5; V gene: TRBV20-1; CDR3 protein: CSARDRWDQPQHF
D gene: TRBD2; J gene: TRBJ2-1; V gene: TRBV2; CDR3 protein: CASRRLAGVAYNEQFF
D gene: TRBD1; J gene: TRBJ1-5; V gene: TRBV28; CDR3 protein: CASSYRQGQPQHF
D gene: TRBD2; J gene: TRBJ2-2; V gene: TRBV4-3; CDR3 protein: CASSQDRTSGNTGELFF
D gene: TRBD1; J gene: TRBJ1-1; V gene: TRBV25-1; CDR3 protein: CASSEWGGTDEAFF
D gene: -; J gene: TRBJ1-5; V gene: TRBV21-1; CDR3 protein: CASSRTPPGSELRNQPQHF
D gene: TRBD1; J gene: TRBJ1-6; V gene: TRBV27; CDR3 protein: CASSPSRQGSVSNSPLHF
D gene: -; J gene: TRBJ2-3; V gene: TRBV11-2; CDR3 protein: CASSSDGFIDTQYF
D gene: -; J gene: TRBJ1-5; V gene: TRBV6-5; CDR3 protein: CASSYSMSTVRPGPQHF
D gene: -; J gene: TRBJ1-2; V gene: TRBV13; CDR3 protein: CASSLDSGAYGYTF
D gene: -; J gene: TRBJ1-4; V gene: TRBV29-1; CDR3 protein: CSALGDRATNEKLFF
D gene: TRBD1; J gene: TRBJ1-2; V gene: TRBV5-1; CDR3 protein: CASTLNRDSSTGYTF
D gene: -; J gene: TRBJ1-2; V gene: TRBV7-3; CDR3 protein: CASSYARLRLLYGYTF
D gene: TRBD1; J gene: TRBJ1-1; V gene: TRBV12-3/TRBV12-4; CDR3 protein: CASSHGQGAEAFF
D gene: -; J gene: TRBJ1-1; V gene: TRBV6-1; CDR3 protein: CASKPKINTEAFF
D gene: TRBD2; J gene: TRBJ2-7; V gene: TRBV4-2; CDR3 protein: CASSQIPGTSNVYEQYF
D gene: TRBD1; J gene: TRBJ2-7; V gene: TRBV27; CDR3 protein: CASSLSPGQGSYEQYF
D gene: -; J gene: TRBJ1-6; V gene: TRBV6-2/TRBV6-3; CDR3 protein: CASIKALDNSPLHF
D gene: -; J gene: TRBJ2-2; V gene: TRBV7-9; CDR3 protein: CASSLAGVVTGELFF
D gene: -; J gene: TRBJ1-1; V gene: TRBV29-1; CDR3 protein: CSVAGQNTEAFF
D gene: -; J gene: TRBJ2-2; V gene: TRBV20-1; CDR3 protein: CSAKSNTGELFF
D gene: -; J gene: TRBJ1-1; V gene: TRBV11-2; CDR3 protein: CASSSTGAWGTEAFF
D gene: -; J gene: TRBJ1-2; V gene: TRBV28; CDR3 protein: CASSSLGRGHPGYTF
D gene: -; J gene: TRBJ2-3; V gene: TRBV10-3; CDR3 protein: CAISETDTDTQYF
D gene: TRBD2; J gene: TRBJ2-2; V gene: TRBV9; CDR3 protein: CASSAPGTSGVNTGELFF
D gene: TRBD2; J gene: TRBJ2-7; V gene: TRBV6-5; CDR3 protein: CASSLGLASAYEQYF
D gene: -; J gene: TRBJ1-1; V gene: TRBV20-1; CDR3 protein: CSARYGPTLIF
D gene: -; J gene: TRBJ1-4; V gene: TRBV20-1; CDR3 protein: CSVLPPRDEKLFF
D gene: TRBD1; J gene: TRBJ1-2; V gene: TRBV5-1; CDR3 protein: CASSLFQGAENYGYTF
D gene: -; J gene: TRBJ1-1; V gene: TRBV28; CDR3 protein: CASSLDSMNTEAFF
D gene: -; J gene: TRBJ1-5; V gene: TRBV20-1; CDR3 protein: CSARDGGTLYQPQHF
D gene: -; J gene: TRBJ1-4; V gene: TRBV7-2; CDR3 protein: CASSLVRGSNEKLFF
D gene: -; J gene: TRBJ1-2; V gene: TRBV5-6; CDR3 protein: CASSLRNSGGYGYTF
D gene: -; J gene: TRBJ1-4; V gene: TRBV5-1; CDR3 protein: CASSIDRLFNEKLFF
D gene: -; J gene: TRBJ1-1; V gene: TRBV29-1; CDR3 protein: CSCSDTEAFF